This is a list of T cell receptor beta chains from one sample in a study of blood T cells in healthy people across ages. MiXCR, run by TCRdb on the 5' RACE reads, gives a single entry per CDR3 protein. The sample has roughly 2 million distinct CDR3 sequences; around 48% are singletons. Sequencing input: blood. These receptors were taken from a woman aged 40 to 50 in good health. Both conserved end residues are part of each CDR3. Clone size is not always given. Where it is, it says once, few, many or a class for expanded clones.

>-|TRBV29-1
CSVVVRGSYEQYF
>few|TRBV25-1
CASSEFPRGADEQYF
>-|TRBV20-1
CSASPGSANEQYF
>few|TRBV28
CASIGSYEQYF
>-|TRBV20-1
CSARVSGLVSREQFF
>-|TRBV2
CASSETFSSNQPQHF
>-|TRBV20-1
CSAITRDPNQPQHF
>few|TRBV12-3/TRBV12-4
CASSRGRTVQPQHF
>-|TRBV5-6
CTSSFGHQETQYF
>-|TRBV7-2
CASSQNQGQLSYGYTF
>-|TRBV20-1
CSASAGGGGDTQYF
>-|TRBV2
CATKSGAEQYF
>-|TRBV28
CASTSGGFEEQYF
>-|TRBV6-5
CASSDSSSGTQYF
>few|TRBV28
CASRRRDRETQYF
>-|TRBV7-3
CASSLNGMNTEAFF
>-|TRBV10-3
CAISESGGRPNYGYTF
>-|TRBV12-3/TRBV12-4
CASSWFAGAGEQYF
>few|TRBV6-2/TRBV6-3
CASSPRNSPYNYGYTF
>once|TRBV5-1
CASSLGRDNYNEQFF
>-|TRBV20-1
CSAEGLAGGRDNEQFF
>few|TRBV5-1
CASTTPGVQGETQYF
>few|TRBV28
CASSYSEVVTETQYF
>few|TRBV2
CASTLETGGSLNEQFF
>-|TRBV12-3/TRBV12-4
CASRAETETQYF
>-|TRBV18
CASSPQPGQGSLEQYF
>-|TRBV7-9
CASSHTGSVQREKLFF
>once|TRBV10-3
CAISESRDSYEQYF
>-|TRBV6-5
CASRTLGSEEQFF
>-|TRBV4-2
CASSQEGGRNTEAFF
>-|TRBV6-5
CASSYSPTGRTDTQYF
>few|TRBV9
CASSVVEADYNYGYTF
>-|TRBV12-3/TRBV12-4
CASRGQGITTDTQYF
>-|TRBV6-1
CASSEETGFFLMAKLFF
>-|TRBV10-3
CASSGQTNSYEQYF
>-|TRBV9
CASSVDRTDYEQYF
>-|TRBV11-2
CASSLAGGNHQPQHF
>-|TRBV4-3
CASSPGQTSGYTF
>-|TRBV27
CASGTGGKNIQYF
>-|TRBV20-1
CSAGDFYSNQPQHF
>-|TRBV28
CASSLSLTGLYEQYF
>few|TRBV7-3
CASSSRRGDTQYF
>-|TRBV6-1
CASSEGTGGGHEQYF
>-|TRBV28
CASSLSDSPSTDTQYF
>-|TRBV10-3
CAIGDRGGGVNEQYF
>few|TRBV7-2
CASSLGLGPLHF
>-|TRBV6-1
CASTPLILTGTGSEAFF
>-|TRBV27
CASIAIFSGGLGEQYF
>-|TRBV6-5
CASCRGRMNTEAFF
>-|TRBV20-1
CSAPSPGQGSYNEQFF
>-|TRBV4-3
CASSQESAGSYNEQFF
>-|TRBV3-1
CASSPRDFGTDAQYF
>-|TRBV5-1
CASSPMQGNTGELFF
>-|TRBV7-2
CASARQTYNEQFF
>few|TRBV20-1
CSPYKGGGRPFNYGYTF
>-|TRBV7-9
CATTGGSSSYEQYF
>-|TRBV27
CASTVAGLYNEQFF
>-|TRBV12-3/TRBV12-4
CASSLPRSYGYTF
>-|TRBV7-8
CASSLLLAGGQSIDIQYF